This T cell receptor (beta chain) was observed in a study of T cells of healthy individuals. Each CDR3 protein gets one entry after TCRdb re-called the 5' RACE reads with MiXCR. The profile covers tens of thousands of distinct CDR3 sequences, with roughly 14% appearing a single time and more than 15% taken by the ten largest. The CDR3 sequence is 16 residues long. V shed 0 bases and J shed 1 base, with 9 bases lying between them. Per germline, CDR1 MNHEY and CDR2 SVGEGT. The sequence was collected from a human donor in good health. V gene TRBV6-2 or TRBV6-3 combines with J gene TRBJ2-2, with a weak D call TRBD1 (6 bases). The CDR3: CASSYSSGQNTGELFF. In DNA, the CDR3 is TGTGCCAGCAGTTACTCTTCGGGACAGAACACCGGGGAGCTGTTTTTT.